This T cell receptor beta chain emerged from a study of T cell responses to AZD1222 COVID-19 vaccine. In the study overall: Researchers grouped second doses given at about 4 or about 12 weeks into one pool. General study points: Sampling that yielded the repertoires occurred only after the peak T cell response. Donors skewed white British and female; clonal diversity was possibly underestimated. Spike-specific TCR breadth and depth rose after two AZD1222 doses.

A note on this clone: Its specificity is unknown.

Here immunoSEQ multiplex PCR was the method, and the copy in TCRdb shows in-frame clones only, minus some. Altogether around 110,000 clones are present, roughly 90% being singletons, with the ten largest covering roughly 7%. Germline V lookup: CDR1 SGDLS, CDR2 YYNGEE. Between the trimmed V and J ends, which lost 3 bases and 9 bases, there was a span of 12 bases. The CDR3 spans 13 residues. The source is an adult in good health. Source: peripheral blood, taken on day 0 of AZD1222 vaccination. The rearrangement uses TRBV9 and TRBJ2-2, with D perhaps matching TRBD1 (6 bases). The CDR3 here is CASSAGDARELFF. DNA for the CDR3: TGTGCCAGCAGCGCAGGGGATGCGCGGGAGCTGTTTTTT.